This T cell receptor beta chain was captured in a study of blood T cell repertoires in COVID-19. Overall study: The United States, Italy and Spain supplied acute and convalescent COVID-19 samples. The cDNA or gDNA used as material had been derived from T cells, B-cell-depleted T cells, or PBMCs.

Only a few counts were recorded for this clone. The authors' processing: Amplification of reference gene primers was used by the study to estimate nucleated cell counts. Libraries were prepared by immunoSEQ multiplex PCR; TCRdb keeps only in-frame clonotypes and omits some of them. That table gives V, J and clone size, and the DNA gave D and trimming. The sample comprises under 85,000 clones, about 81% of which are singletons, and 15% to 19% rests with the top ten. The CDR3 has 13 residues. Unmatched junction bases numbered 12, after V lost 5 bases and J lost 14 bases. From germline, CDR1 is SGHVS and CDR2 FQNEAQ.

The receptor was isolated from a man at least 80 years old with acute or convalescent COVID-19. The sequenced sample was peripheral blood. The chain is built from TRBV7-8 and TRBJ1-2, with 9 bases lining up with TRBD1. CDR3 amino acids: CASSGRIGQGRTF. The CDR3 DNA reads TGTGCCAGCAGCGGGAGAATCGGACAGGGGCGTACCTTC.